A single sample is the source of the 4 T cell receptor beta chains below, sequenced in a study of PD-1 blockade in classical Hodgkin lymphoma (dated by TCRdb to about 2020). Library creation used the immunoSEQ multiplex PCR assay. The table comes from immuneACCESS by way of TCRdb, which keeps in-frame sequences with V and J called. Part of the clones is missing from these tables; in studies checked, under half for an unresolved V gene and the rest for unknown reasons. The sample table contains 90,000 to 95,000 clones; only one count was recorded for approximately 92% of them. The ten largest account for about 10% of the sample. The time point label corresponds to: cycle 2 day 1 (C2D1) of nivolumab. Relapse after autologous stem cell transplantation had occurred in all trial patients, and cohorts A, B and C were distinguished by prior brentuximab vedotin exposure. Sequencing was performed on peripheral blood mononuclear cells (PBMCs), taken before the second cycle of nivolumab. Source of these receptors: a human donor with classical Hodgkin lymphoma.

The chain recombines TRBV6-1 with TRBJ1-6; a possible D gene is TRBD1 (5 bases). The CDR3 sequence is 17 residues long. Germline CDR1 reads MNHNS; CDR2 reads SASEGT. With 2 bases removed from V and 3 bases from J, the gap between germline ends came to 14 bases. CDR3 sequence: CASSEPHGGGYNSPLHF. DNA for the CDR3: TGTGCCAGCAGTGAACCACACGGGGGGGGCTATAATTCACCCCTCCACTTT.

This chain joins TRBV5-4 and TRBJ2-7; D call uncertain. CDR1 and CDR2 from the germline V gene are SGHNT and YYREEE (reference sequence). This CDR3 spans 13 amino acids. V lost 4 bases and J lost 1, with 9 bases in between. The CDR3: CASSPHGSYEQYF. The DNA for the CDR3 is TGTGCCAGCAGCCCACACGGATCCTACGAGCAGTACTTC.

The chain recombines TRBV19 with TRBJ2-5, with D perhaps matching TRBD2 (6 bases). The germline V gene has CDR1 LNHDA and CDR2 SQIVND (reference sequence). CDR3 length: 14 residues. Trimming pared 2 bases from V and 5 bases from J, leaving 12 bases between. As DNA, the CDR3 is TGTGCCAGTAGTATACGTGGGGGGTATGAGACCCAGTACTTC. Translating it yields CASSIRGGYETQYF.

The V gene is TRBV30, the J gene TRBJ1-6; 8 bases fit TRBD1. The ends lost 1 base at V and 7 bases at J; junction bases unmatched: 9. The CDR3 consists of 16 residues. Looked up from germline, CDR1 is GTSNPN and CDR2 is SVGIG (reference sequence). DNA for the CDR3: TGTGCCTGGAGTGGCCGCTTCGACAGGGGAAATTCACCCCTCCACTTT. It is translated as CAWSGRFDRGNSPLHF.